The T cell receptor beta chain under discussion was sequenced for a study of blood T cell repertoires in COVID-19. Produced via immunoSEQ multiplex PCR; TCRdb's table is partial and in-frame only. The sample records roughly 180,000 clones, roughly 86% being singletons. V lost 2 bases and J 9 bases, leaving 14 bases between the germline ends. Germline V gene lookup returns CDR1 SGHVS and CDR2 FQNEAQ. There are 15 residues in the CDR3. Source material: PBMCs or T cells enriched from blood (not recorded which). V is TRBV7-8 and J is TRBJ1-6; possibly TRBD1 for D (5 bases). This receptor was identified in a woman in her twenties or thirties who had recovered from COVID-19. CDR3 loop: CASSLMMGGRSPLHF. The CDR3 DNA is TGTGCCAGCAGCTTAATGATGGGGGGACGTTCACCCCTCCACTTT.